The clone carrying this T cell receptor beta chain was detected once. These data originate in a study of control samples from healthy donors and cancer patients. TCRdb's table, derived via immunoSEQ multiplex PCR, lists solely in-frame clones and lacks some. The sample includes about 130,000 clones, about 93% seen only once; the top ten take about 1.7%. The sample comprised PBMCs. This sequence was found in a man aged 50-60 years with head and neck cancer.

CDR3 sequence: CASSVWKGGAGTFF. The CDR3 DNA sequence: TGTGCCAGCAGTGTTTGGAAAGGGGGCGCGGGTACTTTCTTT. The V call is TRBV28, the J call TRBJ1-1; TRBD1 matches 7 bases. Unmatched junction bases numbered 15, after V lost 5 bases and J lost 12 bases. Germline values: CDR1 MDHEN, CDR2 SYDVKM. CDR3 size: 14 residues. The full variable domain, with the rest looked up from reference TRBV28 and TRBJ1-1, is DVKVTQSSRYLVKRTGEKVFLECVQDMDHENMFWYRQDPGLGLRLIYFSYDVKMKEKGDIPEGYSVSREKKERFSLILESASTNQTSMYLCASSVWKGGAGTFFGQGTRLTVV.